Presented here are 16 T cell receptor beta chains from one specimen sequenced in a study of breast tumors, draining lymph nodes, adjacent tissues. Axillary draining lymph nodes of breast cancer patients supplied the node samples. From the multiplex PCR reads, TCRdb called clonotypes with MiXCR, one entry per CDR3 protein. The sample lists approximately 230,000 distinct CDR3 sequences, nearly 35% occurring once. Sequenced material: axillary lymph node tissue. The receptors were gathered from a female donor with breast cancer. Some clones in this sample may be carry-over from other donors' samples.

This clonotype has ten or more counts. The gene calls are TRBV7-2 and TRBJ1-6; 7 bases align to TRBD1. The V segment lost 2 bases and the J segment 7 bases; nucleotides outside the gene matches: 8. Germline CDR1 SGHTA, CDR2 FQGNSA. CDR3 length equals 16 residues. CDR3 region: CASSLSPGQTNSPLHF. The CDR3 coding sequence is TGTGCCAGCAGCTTATCTCCGGGACAGACGAATTCACCCCTCCACTTT. Supplemented by reference TRBV7-2 and TRBJ1-6, the full variable domain reads GAGVSQSPSNKVTEKGKDVELRCDPISGHTALYWYRQSLGQGLEFLIYFQGNSAPDKSGLPSDRFSAERTGGSVSTLTIQRTQQEDSAVYLCASSLSPGQTNSPLHFGNGTRLTVT.

On this clonotype itself: At one boundary the junction diverges from the germline segment, which might be a read error. This chain joins TRBV7-8 and TRBJ1-2; 9 bases match TRBD1. CDR1 SGHVS and CDR2 FQNEAQ come from the germline V gene. The length of the CDR3 is 13 residues. CDR3 DNA sequence: TGTGCCAGCAGGGCAGCGGGCGGACAGGGGACTTCCTTC. Protein: CASRAAGGQGTSF.

This clonotype has at least ten counts. The chain combines TRBV29-1 with TRBJ2-7; 9 bases agree with TRBD2. This CDR3 has 17 amino acids. Trimming took 1 base from V and 6 from J; bases not matched to a gene: 16. Germline CDR1 SQVTM, CDR2 ANQGSEA. The CDR3 DNA sequence: TGCAGCGTTGAAGCTATACGAACTAGCGGGTCAACTCTCGAGCAGTACTTC. Translation: CSVEAIRTSGSTLEQYF.

This clonotype was seen at least ten times. The rearrangement links TRBV24-1 to TRBJ2-5; the D gene is possibly TRBD2 (6 bases). V shed 4 bases and J shed 0 bases, with 8 bases lying between them. Germline V CDR1 and CDR2: KGHDR, SFDVKD. This CDR3 region has 14 residues. The CDR3 DNA follows: TGTGCCACCAGTGAGAAGCGGGACCAAGAGACCCAGTACTTC. Protein: CATSEKRDQETQYF.

This clonotype was counted ten times or more. The chain couples TRBV9 to TRBJ1-4; perhaps TRBD1 as D (5 bases). V was clipped by 2 bases and J by 7 bases, with 12 bases between them. CDR1 is SGDLS, CDR2 YYNGEE, per germline. The CDR3 sequence is 14 residues long. As DNA, the CDR3 is TGTGCCAGCAGCGTGACAGTTGGTGGTGAAAAACTGTTTTTT. Amino acid sequence: CASSVTVGGEKLFF.

This clonotype was counted only a few times. The CDR3 nucleotides read TGTGCCATCAGTGTCGGGAGGGCCGATAACATTCAGTACTTC. It is translated as CAISVGRADNIQYF. The chain recombines TRBV10-3 with TRBJ2-4; 8 bases line up with TRBD2. Germline CDR1 ENHRY, CDR2 SYGVKD. The CDR3 is made up of 14 amino acids. V gave up 4 bases and J gave up 7 bases; unmatched junction bases: 6.

V usage is TRBV11-2 and J usage is TRBJ2-7; D may be TRBD1 or TRBD2 (5 bases each). The CDR3 loop spans 13 amino acids. CDR1 SGHAT and CDR2 FQNNGV come from the germline V gene. Trimming removed 1 base from V and 6 bases from J, with 10 bases in between. The CDR3 is CASSLAGASEQYF. Here the CDR3 DNA reads TGTGCCAGCAGCTTAGCCGGGGCCTCCGAGCAGTACTTC.

V gene TRBV6-5 combines with J gene TRBJ2-1; tentatively, D is TRBD2 (5 bases). Germline V gene data show CDR1 as MNHEY and CDR2 as SVGAGI. The CDR3 extends over 14 amino acids. V was trimmed by 5 bases and J by 9 bases, leaving 17 bases between them. CDR3 sequence reads: CASSPLGFAGEQFF. CDR3 nucleotide sequence: TGTGCCAGCAGTCCCCTTGGGTTTGCGGGTGAGCAGTTCTTC.

About this clonotype itself: This may be a read error: a much more frequent sequence differs by one nucleotide. CDR3 nucleotides: TGTGCCGGCAGCGGCCCAACAAACACTAATGAAAAACTGTTTTTT. As protein: CAGSGPTNTNEKLFF. The chain is built from TRBV9 and TRBJ1-4; D is undetermined. The germline CDR1 and CDR2 sequences are SGDLS and YYNGEE. The CDR3 loop spans 15 amino acids.

This clonotype showed up many times. The chain couples TRBV10-3 to TRBJ1-3; 9 bases are shared with TRBD1. V lost 7 bases to trimming and J lost 0 bases; unmatched junction nucleotides: 13. CDR1 and CDR2 (germline): ENHRY, SYGVKD. The CDR3 has 18 residues. CDR3 in DNA: TGTGCCATCATGGGACAGGGCGGAAAGGGCTACTCTGGAAACACCATATATTTT. Translated: CAIMGQGGKGYSGNTIYF.

Turning to this clonotype: At one end, the junction sequence differs from germline, possibly due to a read error. V usage is TRBV9 and J usage is TRBJ2-7; TRBD1 matches 12 bases. CDR3 length: 16 residues. Germline CDR1 is SGDLS and CDR2 is YYNGEE. As DNA, the CDR3 is TGTGCCAGCAGCGTAGCGGGACAGGGGGCCCTCTACGCGCAGTACTTC. As protein: CASSVAGQGALYAQYF.

As regards this clonotype: A much bigger clone sits one base away, suggesting this may be a read error. The genes are TRBV5-1 and TRBJ2-2, with D possibly matching TRBD2 (6 bases). V was cut by 0 bases and J by 5 bases, with 11 bases left in between. CDR3 length equals 15 residues. Per the germline V gene, CDR1 is SGHRS and CDR2 is YFSETQ. The CDR3, as DNA: TGCGCCAGCAGCTTGGACGGGGGTTTGACCGGGGAGCTGTTTTTT. Its translation is CASSLDGGLTGELFF.

V is TRBV20-1 and J is TRBJ2-5; D tentatively reads TRBD1 or TRBD2 (6 bases each). Trimming took 6 bases from V and 1 from J, leaving 33 bases between them. There are 20 residues in the CDR3. CDR1 is DFQATT and CDR2 is SNEGSKA in the germline V gene (reference sequence). The CDR3 reads CSARKGGANAAGLPQETQYF. The CDR3 nucleotides are TGCAGTGCCCGTAAGGGGGGAGCTAATGCGGCGGGCCTACCCCAAGAGACCCAGTACTTC.

This sequence joins TRBV25-1 and TRBJ1-3, with D unclear. The germline V gene encodes CDR1 MGHDK and CDR2 SYGVNS. The CDR3 has 14 amino acids. Trimming removed 3 bases at V and 2 bases at J, with 8 bases between. The CDR3, as DNA: TGTGCCAGCAGTGACTTTGGGGCTGGAAACACCATATATTTT. Its protein product is CASSDFGAGNTIYF.

V gene TRBV20-1 combines with J gene TRBJ2-1, with 10 positions matching TRBD2. V lost 3 bases, J lost 14 bases, and 13 bases stayed unmatched. CDR1 and CDR2 (germline): DFQATT, SNEGSKA (reference sequence). This CDR3 comprises 14 residues. The CDR3 nucleotides read TGCAGTGCTAGTTCTAGCGGGAGACCCCAGTGGGAGTTCTTC. Translated, it gives CSASSSGRPQWEFF.

This clonotype was observed at least ten times. This chain links TRBV4-2 with TRBJ1-2; TRBD1 is a possible D gene (5 bases). V was clipped by 0 bases and J by 8 bases, with 10 bases between them. Germline V lookup: CDR1 LGHNA, CDR2 YNFKEQ. The CDR3 has 13 amino acids. CDR3 amino acids: CASSQERGAGYTF. In DNA form, the CDR3 reads TGTGCCAGCAGCCAAGAACGAGGGGCCGGCTACACCTTC.